The rows below give T cell receptor beta chains drawn from one sample of a study of beta chain features in type 1 diabetes. Profiled with immunoSEQ multiplex PCR; TCRdb holds only in-frame clones, not every one. The sample yields 630,000 or so clones, around 15% seen once. The specimen was naive CD4+ T cells from blood. The source is a man aged 18 to 30 with type 1 diabetes. Both conserved end residues are part of each CDR3. The D gene is left open where the match is weak. For some rows the clone size is stated as once, few or many, or as a class when expanded; others skip it.

abundance: -
d_gene: -
j_gene: TRBJ2-5
v_gene: TRBV5-4
CDR3nt: TGTGCCAGCAGCTTGGACGGAGAGACCCAGTACTTC
CDR3aa: CASSLDGETQYF

abundance: few
d_gene: -
j_gene: TRBJ2-1
v_gene: TRBV10-3
CDR3nt: TGTGCCGTGGGCAGGGGTGATTACAATGAGCAGTTCTTC
CDR3aa: CAVGRGDYNEQFF

abundance: -
d_gene: -
j_gene: TRBJ2-7
v_gene: TRBV18
CDR3nt: TGTGCCAGCTCACCACCTGGGACCGACGAGCAGTACTTC
CDR3aa: CASSPPGTDEQYF

abundance: few
d_gene: -
j_gene: TRBJ2-1
v_gene: TRBV5-1
CDR3nt: TGCGCCAGCAGCCCGGGGGGCTTGGGCAATGAGCAGTTCTTC
CDR3aa: CASSPGGLGNEQFF

abundance: few
d_gene: -
j_gene: TRBJ1-2
v_gene: TRBV7-2
CDR3nt: TGTGCCAGCTCACCGGCGCAGTCGACGCTATATGGCTACACCTTC
CDR3aa: CASSPAQSTLYGYTF

abundance: few
d_gene: -
j_gene: TRBJ1-1
v_gene: TRBV10-3
CDR3nt: TGTGCCATCATGATAACTCGGACAGAGAAATTGAACACTGAAGCTTTCTTT
CDR3aa: CAIMITRTEKLNTEAFF

abundance: -
d_gene: TRBD1
j_gene: TRBJ1-6
v_gene: TRBV4-3
CDR3nt: TGCGCCAGCAGCCAAGGGCCCGGGACAGCAAATTCACCCCTCCACTTT
CDR3aa: CASSQGPGTANSPLHF

abundance: once
d_gene: -
j_gene: TRBJ1-1
v_gene: TRBV2
CDR3nt: TGTGCCAGCAGTGAATTACAGTTGAACACTGAAGCTTTCTTT
CDR3aa: CASSELQLNTEAFF

abundance: -
d_gene: -
j_gene: TRBJ2-2
v_gene: TRBV7-8
CDR3nt: TGTGCCAGCAGCTTAGCGGCGTACGGGGAGCTGTTTTTT
CDR3aa: CASSLAAYGELFF

abundance: few
d_gene: TRBD2
j_gene: TRBJ2-3
v_gene: TRBV4-1
CDR3nt: TGCGCCAGCAGCCCTCGACTAGCGGGACTTTCAGATACGCAGTATTTT
CDR3aa: CASSPRLAGLSDTQYF

abundance: -
d_gene: TRBD1
j_gene: TRBJ2-5
v_gene: TRBV4-3
CDR3nt: TGCGCCAGCAGCCTTGACAGGGTTGGGACCCAGTACTTC
CDR3aa: CASSLDRVGTQYF

abundance: -
d_gene: TRBD2
j_gene: TRBJ2-7
v_gene: TRBV6-5
CDR3nt: TGTGCCAGCAGTCAATGGACTAGCGGAAACTACGAGCAGTACTTC
CDR3aa: CASSQWTSGNYEQYF

abundance: few
d_gene: -
j_gene: TRBJ1-5
v_gene: TRBV29-1
CDR3nt: TGCAGCGTGCAGGGTTGGGGTGGGCAGCCCCAGCATTTT
CDR3aa: CSVQGWGGQPQHF

abundance: -
d_gene: -
j_gene: TRBJ1-2
v_gene: TRBV7-6
CDR3nt: TGTGCCAGCAGCTGGCAGGCTAACTATGGCTACACCTTC
CDR3aa: CASSWQANYGYTF

abundance: few
d_gene: -
j_gene: TRBJ1-5
v_gene: TRBV5-6
CDR3nt: TGTGCCAGCAGCTTAGTCAATCAGCCCCAGCATTTT
CDR3aa: CASSLVNQPQHF

abundance: -
d_gene: TRBD2
j_gene: TRBJ2-7
v_gene: TRBV7-2
CDR3nt: TGTGCCAGCAGCTGGACTAGCGGGGGTTACGAGCAGTACTTC
CDR3aa: CASSWTSGGYEQYF

abundance: few
d_gene: -
j_gene: TRBJ2-7
v_gene: TRBV30
CDR3nt: TGTGCCTGGAGTGTACAGTACGAGCAGTACTTC
CDR3aa: CAWSVQYEQYF

abundance: -
d_gene: -
j_gene: TRBJ2-2
v_gene: TRBV29-1
CDR3nt: TGCAGCGTTCTTAACGCGAACACCGGGGAGCTGTTTTTT
CDR3aa: CSVLNANTGELFF

abundance: -
d_gene: -
j_gene: TRBJ1-2
v_gene: TRBV30
CDR3nt: TGTGCCTGGATGTATTCGGCTGGCTACACCTTC
CDR3aa: CAWMYSAGYTF

abundance: few
d_gene: -
j_gene: TRBJ1-2
v_gene: TRBV29-1
CDR3nt: TGCAGCGTTGAAGACGGGTCTGCGATGAACTATGGCTACACCTTC
CDR3aa: CSVEDGSAMNYGYTF

abundance: -
d_gene: -
j_gene: TRBJ1-2
v_gene: TRBV5-6
CDR3nt: TGTGCCAGCAGCTTGGTACAGACCTCCTATGGCTACACCTTC
CDR3aa: CASSLVQTSYGYTF

abundance: -
d_gene: TRBD1
j_gene: TRBJ1-4
v_gene: TRBV30
CDR3nt: TGTGCCTGGAGCGGGGGACAGGGGAATAATGAAAAACTGTTTTTT
CDR3aa: CAWSGGQGNNEKLFF

abundance: -
d_gene: -
j_gene: TRBJ1-6
v_gene: TRBV7-2
CDR3nt: TGTGCCAGCAGCCCCGTGGTAGGGGGTAATTCACCCCTCCACTTT
CDR3aa: CASSPVVGGNSPLHF

abundance: few
d_gene: TRBD1
j_gene: TRBJ2-7
v_gene: TRBV7-2
CDR3nt: TGTGCCAGCAGCTTAGCGATCCCCGGGACAGTAACCTACGAGCAGTACTTC
CDR3aa: CASSLAIPGTVTYEQYF

abundance: few
d_gene: TRBD2
j_gene: TRBJ2-1
v_gene: TRBV9
CDR3nt: TGTGCCAGCAGCGTAGTGGCTAGCGGGGGGAGCTCCTACAATGAGCAGTTCTTC
CDR3aa: CASSVVASGGSSYNEQFF

abundance: few
d_gene: TRBD2
j_gene: TRBJ2-1
v_gene: TRBV12-5
CDR3nt: TGTGCTAGTGGTTTGGTATCGGGAGGTGAGCAGTTCTTC
CDR3aa: CASGLVSGGEQFF

abundance: few
d_gene: TRBD1
j_gene: TRBJ2-1
v_gene: TRBV28
CDR3nt: TGTGCCAGCAGTTTGACCGGGACAGGGTTGGTGAGTGAGCAGTTCTTC
CDR3aa: CASSLTGTGLVSEQFF

abundance: few
d_gene: TRBD2
j_gene: TRBJ2-1
v_gene: TRBV7-2
CDR3nt: TGTGCCAGCAGCTTATTAAGCGGGGGGCCCAGGGAGCAGTTCTTC
CDR3aa: CASSLLSGGPREQFF

abundance: few
d_gene: -
j_gene: TRBJ2-5
v_gene: TRBV28
CDR3nt: TGTGCCAGCAATCAGGCAGGGAACCAAGAGACCCAGTACTTC
CDR3aa: CASNQAGNQETQYF

abundance: -
d_gene: TRBD2
j_gene: TRBJ2-1
v_gene: TRBV7-3
CDR3nt: TGTGCCAGCAGCCGGATAGCGGGGGGATACAATGAGCAGTTCTTC
CDR3aa: CASSRIAGGYNEQFF

abundance: -
d_gene: -
j_gene: TRBJ1-5
v_gene: TRBV28
CDR3nt: TGTGCCAGCTCTCGACAGTTCAATCAGCCCCAGCATTTT
CDR3aa: CASSRQFNQPQHF

abundance: -
d_gene: -
j_gene: TRBJ1-1
v_gene: TRBV9
CDR3nt: TGTGCCAGCAGCCATGGGACCCTTTTTGAAGCTTTCTTT
CDR3aa: CASSHGTLFEAFF

abundance: -
d_gene: -
j_gene: TRBJ2-7
v_gene: TRBV14
CDR3nt: TGTGCCAGCAGCCAACTAGACCATAAGCAGTACTTC
CDR3aa: CASSQLDHKQYF

abundance: -
d_gene: -
j_gene: TRBJ1-1
v_gene: TRBV10-3
CDR3nt: TGTGCCATCACGCCAGGGGATGAGACTGAAGCTTTCTTT
CDR3aa: CAITPGDETEAFF

abundance: few
d_gene: -
j_gene: TRBJ2-5
v_gene: TRBV4-3
CDR3nt: TGCGCCAGCAGCCAAGATCAGGGGCCCGAGACCCAGTACTTC
CDR3aa: CASSQDQGPETQYF

abundance: -
d_gene: -
j_gene: TRBJ1-2
v_gene: TRBV12-5
CDR3nt: TGTGCTAGTGGTTTGGAGGGTTATGGCTACACCTTC
CDR3aa: CASGLEGYGYTF

abundance: few
d_gene: -
j_gene: TRBJ2-3
v_gene: TRBV7-9
CDR3nt: TGTGCCAGCAGCTTAGACTTGGATACGCAGTATTTT
CDR3aa: CASSLDLDTQYF

abundance: -
d_gene: TRBD1
j_gene: TRBJ1-5
v_gene: TRBV29-1
CDR3nt: TGCAGCGTTGGGGGGACAGGTGATCAGCCCCAGCATTTT
CDR3aa: CSVGGTGDQPQHF

abundance: -
d_gene: -
j_gene: TRBJ2-1
v_gene: TRBV7-3
CDR3nt: TGTGCCAGCAGCCAGGTCTCGGGCGGTAAGAACTACAATGAGCAGTTCTTC
CDR3aa: CASSQVSGGKNYNEQFF

abundance: few
d_gene: TRBD1
j_gene: TRBJ2-5
v_gene: TRBV5-1
CDR3nt: TGCGCCAGCAGCGTAACTGGGACAGCACAAGAGACCCAGTACTTC
CDR3aa: CASSVTGTAQETQYF

abundance: -
d_gene: -
j_gene: TRBJ1-2
v_gene: TRBV30
CDR3nt: TGTGCCTGGAGTGCAGGAGCCGTCTACACCTTC
CDR3aa: CAWSAGAVYTF

abundance: few
d_gene: -
j_gene: TRBJ2-6
v_gene: TRBV4-1
CDR3nt: TGCGCCAGCAGCCAAGTTCCCGGTGGTGGGGCCAACGTCCTGACTTTC
CDR3aa: CASSQVPGGGANVLTF

abundance: -
d_gene: -
j_gene: TRBJ2-1
v_gene: TRBV6-1
CDR3nt: TGTGCCAGCACCAGCTCCTACAATGAGCAGTTCTTC
CDR3aa: CASTSSYNEQFF

abundance: -
d_gene: TRBD2
j_gene: TRBJ2-2
v_gene: TRBV7-2
CDR3nt: TGTGCCAGCAGCCGACTAGCGGGCAACACCGGGGAGCTGTTTTTT
CDR3aa: CASSRLAGNTGELFF

abundance: few
d_gene: -
j_gene: TRBJ2-7
v_gene: TRBV5-1
CDR3nt: TGCGCCAGCAGCTTGGAAGGATACGAGCAGTACTTC
CDR3aa: CASSLEGYEQYF

abundance: few
d_gene: -
j_gene: TRBJ1-5
v_gene: TRBV11-2
CDR3nt: TGTGCCAGCAGCTTTTCGGGGGGTACCCATCAGCCCCAGCATTTT
CDR3aa: CASSFSGGTHQPQHF

abundance: -
d_gene: -
j_gene: TRBJ2-3
v_gene: TRBV9
CDR3nt: TGTGCCAGCAGCGTACGAGCAGCAAGCACAGATACGCAGTATTTT
CDR3aa: CASSVRAASTDTQYF

abundance: few
d_gene: -
j_gene: TRBJ2-1
v_gene: TRBV7-2
CDR3nt: TGTGCCAGCAGCTTAGGGGGCGTGGGTGAGCAGTTCTTC
CDR3aa: CASSLGGVGEQFF

abundance: -
d_gene: TRBD1
j_gene: TRBJ2-2
v_gene: TRBV4-2
CDR3nt: TGTGCCAGCAGCCCTCAACCGGGACAGCGAACCAGAACAGACGGGGAGCTGTTTTTT
CDR3aa: CASSPQPGQRTRTDGELFF

abundance: -
d_gene: TRBD1
j_gene: TRBJ2-1
v_gene: TRBV18
CDR3nt: TGTGCCAGCTCACCACCTAGGGGGACAGTCGGATTCGAGCAGTTCTTC
CDR3aa: CASSPPRGTVGFEQFF

abundance: -
d_gene: -
j_gene: TRBJ2-5
v_gene: TRBV6-1
CDR3nt: TGTGCCAGCAGTGAATGGAGGCAGGGCCCCTGGGAGACCCAGTACTTC
CDR3aa: CASSEWRQGPWETQYF